The 23 T cell receptor beta chains listed next were all sequenced from one sample in a study of long-term antiretroviral therapy in people with HIV. Samples were assayed with immunoSEQ v3.0 at survey level. Only in-frame clones appear in the TCRdb table, and some are missing; sequencing was by immunoSEQ multiplex PCR. The sample includes around 26,000 clones, 93% of them seen just once. The sequencing used unsorted PBMCs, collected 7.6 years after starting antiretroviral therapy. These receptors were obtained from a woman aged 40 to 50 with HIV.

The chain combines TRBV6-1 with TRBJ1-1, with D possibly being TRBD1 (5 bases). CDR1 MNHNS and CDR2 SASEGT come from the germline V gene. V was cut by 4 bases and J by 1 base, with 13 bases left in between. This CDR3 has 15 amino acids. The CDR3 DNA is TGTGCCAGCAGTGCCAGGGAGGTGGGGAACACTGAAGCTTTCTTT. Its translation is CASSAREVGNTEAFF.

The genes are TRBV11-2 and TRBJ2-7; TRBD2 matches at 7 bases. This CDR3 has 17 residues. Germline CDR1 reads SGHAT; CDR2 reads FQNNGV. V lost 0 bases to trimming and J lost 2 bases; unmatched junction nucleotides: 10. The CDR3 DNA follows: TGTGCCAGCAGCTTAGATGCGGTTCGGGAGGTTCCCTACGAGCAGTACTTC. It specifies CASSLDAVREVPYEQYF.

This chain links TRBV30 with TRBJ1-3; no definite D call. The CDR3 is 13 amino acids. V lost 2 bases, J lost 2 bases, and 7 bases lay in between. From germline, CDR1 is GTSNPN and CDR2 SVGIG (reference sequence). Written as DNA, the CDR3 is TGTGCCTGGAGTACTAATACTGGAAACACCATATATTTT. Its translation is CAWSTNTGNTIYF.

CDR3 loop: CASSHAPWGGPSTDTQYF. CDR3 nucleotide sequence: TGCGCCAGCAGTCACGCACCGTGGGGGGGACCTAGCACAGATACGCAGTATTTT. V usage is TRBV23-1 and J usage is TRBJ2-3; 7 bases line up with TRBD2. TRBV23-1 is reported as an ORF; its role is uncertain. This CDR3 spans 18 amino acids. V trimming: 3 bases; J trimming: 0 bases; junction bases outside the gene matches: 12.

The rearrangement uses TRBV4-3 and TRBJ2-7; D ambiguous. The CDR3 spans 11 residues. V dropped 1 base and J dropped 10 bases, with 8 bases sitting between them. Germline CDR1 LGHNA, CDR2 YSLEER. DNA of the CDR3: TGCGCCAGCAGCCAAGGGTTTCAACAGTACTTC. Its protein is CASSQGFQQYF.

The chain combines TRBV6-6 with TRBJ2-3, with D perhaps TRBD2 (5 bases). The CDR3 spans 14 residues. In germline, CDR1 is MNHNY, CDR2 SVGAGI (reference sequence). With 5 bases removed from V and 4 bases from J, the gap between germline ends came to 13 bases. CDR3 in DNA: TGTGCCAGCAGTACCCCCAAACTAGCAGATACGCAGTATTTT. The encoded protein is CASSTPKLADTQYF.

This chain links TRBV19 with TRBJ1-2; maybe TRBD1 (6 bases). Deletions cut 7 bases from V and 0 bases from J, with 21 bases between. CDR3 size: 17 residues. Germline CDR1 LNHDA, CDR2 SQIVND (reference sequence). The CDR3 sequence: CASTQTPPRGPNYGYTF. The CDR3 bases are TGTGCCAGTACCCAAACCCCCCCGCGGGGGCCTAACTATGGCTACACCTTC.

V usage is TRBV7-2 and J usage is TRBJ1-2, with D unclear. V was clipped by 3 bases and J by 0 bases, with 8 bases between them. The CDR3 has 14 amino acids. Germline V gives CDR1 SGHTA, CDR2 FQGNSA. Written as DNA, the CDR3 is TGTGCCAGCAGCTTTTCGGGGTCTAACTATGGCTACACCTTC. Protein: CASSFSGSNYGYTF.

V usage is TRBV5-1 and J usage is TRBJ1-1, with D unclear. V shed 4 bases and J shed 3 bases, with 13 bases lying between them. CDR1 and CDR2 (germline): SGHRS, YFSETQ. CDR3 length: 14 residues. This CDR3 reads CASSPHPGYTEAFF. Written as DNA, the CDR3 is TGCGCCAGCAGCCCCCATCCCGGGTACACTGAAGCTTTCTTT.

V gene TRBV5-6 combines with J gene TRBJ2-7, with no clear D. Germline CDR1 is SGHDT and CDR2 is YYEEEE. The germline V and J ends were trimmed by 2 bases and 1 base, with 7 bases remaining between them. CDR3 length: 13 residues. CDR3 in amino acids: CASSFSGSYEQYF. CDR3 DNA sequence: TGTGCCAGCAGCTTCTCAGGTTCCTACGAGCAGTACTTC.

The chain links TRBV5-1 to TRBJ2-2; 10 positions agree with TRBD1. The CDR3 is 14 amino acids. After removal of 9 bases from V and 4 bases from J, the junction contained 6 bases not matched to a gene. The germline CDR1 and CDR2 sequences are SGHRS and YFSETQ. The CDR3 DNA reads TGCGCCACCACGGACAGGGGGAGCACCGGGGAGCTGTTTTTT. Protein product: CATTDRGSTGELFF.

The CDR3: CASSPRGSQETQYF. In nucleotides, the CDR3 is TGTGCCAGCTCACCCCGAGGGAGCCAAGAGACCCAGTACTTC. This rearrangement joins TRBV18 to TRBJ2-5; maybe TRBD2 (5 bases). The CDR3 is 14 residues long. V lost 3 bases and J lost 1, with 9 bases in between. CDR1 and CDR2 from the germline V gene are KGHSH and LQKENI.

J is TRBJ2-7 and V is TRBV9; weak D call: TRBD1 (6 bases). CDR3 length: 13 residues. Germline CDR1 SGDLS, CDR2 YYNGEE. V was cut by 0 bases and J by 4 bases, with 8 bases left in between. This chain's CDR3 is CASSVAQGYEQYF. CDR3 bases: TGTGCCAGCAGCGTAGCACAGGGTTACGAGCAGTACTTC. Looking up the rest from reference TRBV9 and TRBJ2-7 gives the full variable domain: DSGVTQTPKHLITATGQRVTLRCSPRSGDLSVYWYQQSLDQGLQFLIQYYNGEERAKGNILERFSAQQFPDLHSELNLSSLELGDSALYFCASSVAQGYEQYFGPGTRLTVT.

The CDR3 reads CSVRDGNTEAFF. The CDR3 coding sequence is TGCAGCGTCCGAGACGGGAACACTGAAGCTTTCTTT. The V call is TRBV29-1, the J call TRBJ1-1; D remains ambiguous. Germline CDR1 is SQVTM and CDR2 is ANQGSEA. The CDR3 spans 12 residues. Trimming removed 6 bases from V and 1 base from J, with 9 bases in between. Combining the CDR3 with reference TRBV29-1 and TRBJ1-1 gives the whole variable domain SAVISQKPSRDICQRGTSLTIQCQVDSQVTMMFWYRQQPGQSLTLIATANQGSEATYESGFVIDKFPISRPNLTFSTLTVSNMSPEDSSIYLCSVRDGNTEAFFGQGTRLTVV.

This chain connects TRBV2 to TRBJ1-2; TRBD1 aligns across 7 bases. V dropped 10 bases and J dropped 1; count of bases not matched to a gene: 3. Germline V gene lookup returns CDR1 SNHLY and CDR2 FYNNEI. CDR3 length: 12 amino acids. CDR3 sequence: CATSGGNYGYTF. In nucleotides, the CDR3 is TGTGCCACCTCAGGGGGTAACTATGGCTACACCTTC.

This chain links TRBV19 with TRBJ2-3, with 8 positions matching TRBD2. V dropped 2 bases and J dropped 2; count of bases not matched to a gene: 9. This CDR3 is built from 17 residues. Germline CDR1 reads LNHDA; CDR2 reads SQIVND (reference sequence). As DNA, the CDR3 is TGTGCCAGTAGTATAAAGGCGACCGGGGGGGCCACAGATACGCAGTATTTT. Translated, it gives CASSIKATGGATDTQYF.

Note on this clone: The conserved final phenylalanine or tryptophan is absent from the CDR3, which likely points to a read error. The DNA is left out, because the CDR3 cannot be placed on it with certainty; the CDR3 is given as TCRdb lists it. The V call is TRBV9, the J call TRBJ1-1; the table calls TRBD1, which could not be checked here. Germline loops: CDR1 SGDLS, CDR2 YYNGEE. From its first to its last residue, the CDR3 has 12 amino acids. The CDR3 region is CASSLTGSSQAL.

The genes are TRBV29-1 and TRBJ1-5, with a possible D match to TRBD1 (5 bases). This CDR3 has 12 amino acids. Germline CDR1 SQVTM, CDR2 ANQGSEA. V gave up 4 bases and J gave up 5 bases, with 9 bases separating them. The CDR3 loop is CSVGEGHQPQHF. CDR3 DNA: TGCAGCGTTGGCGAGGGACATCAGCCCCAGCATTTT.

The chain uses TRBV29-1 and TRBJ1-1; the D gene is possibly TRBD1 (6 bases). The CDR3 is 16 residues long. The germline CDR1 and CDR2 sequences are SQVTM and ANQGSEA. The germline V and J ends were trimmed by 5 bases and 1 base, with 20 bases remaining between them. The CDR3 spells CSVFNPGGRGNTEAFF. The CDR3 nucleotides read TGCAGCGTTTTCAACCCGGGTGGCAGGGGGAACACTGAAGCTTTCTTT.

The chain combines TRBV19 with TRBJ1-5; D gene uncertain. Deletions cut 1 base from V and 0 bases from J, with 7 bases between. Looked up from germline, CDR1 is LNHDA and CDR2 is SQIVND (reference sequence). This CDR3 contains 15 residues. Here the CDR3 reads CASSIVEGSNQPQHF. CDR3 nucleotide sequence: TGTGCCAGTAGTATAGTAGAAGGTAGCAATCAGCCCCAGCATTTT.

V is TRBV7-9 and J is TRBJ1-3, with a possible D match to TRBD1 (5 bases). The V gene lost 10 bases and the J gene lost 1 base, with 14 bases spanning the gap. CDR1 and CDR2 (germline): SEHNR, FQNEAQ (reference sequence). This CDR3 has 14 amino acids. CDR3 amino acids: CAINPGFSGNTIYF. CDR3 bases: TGTGCCATTAACCCAGGGTTTTCTGGAAACACCATATATTTT.

The chain carries TRBV4-1 and TRBJ1-6; the D gene is possibly TRBD1 (5 bases). V dropped 0 bases and J dropped 7 bases, with 19 bases sitting between them. Germline lookup yields CDR1 MGHRA and CDR2 YSYEKL. This CDR3 is built from 18 residues. The CDR3 region has the DNA TGCGCCAGCAGCCAAGACTCTATGGGCAGGGTAAAAAATTCACCCCTCCACTTT. It codes for CASSQDSMGRVKNSPLHF.

The J gene is TRBJ1-5, the V gene TRBV18; D remains unclear. Per the germline V gene, CDR1 is KGHSH and CDR2 is LQKENI. The V end was cut by 3 bases, the J end by 5 bases, with 8 bases between. The CDR3 sequence is 13 residues long. This CDR3 reads CASSPGEDQPQHF. CDR3 nucleotide sequence: TGTGCCAGCTCACCCGGGGAGGATCAGCCCCAGCATTTT.